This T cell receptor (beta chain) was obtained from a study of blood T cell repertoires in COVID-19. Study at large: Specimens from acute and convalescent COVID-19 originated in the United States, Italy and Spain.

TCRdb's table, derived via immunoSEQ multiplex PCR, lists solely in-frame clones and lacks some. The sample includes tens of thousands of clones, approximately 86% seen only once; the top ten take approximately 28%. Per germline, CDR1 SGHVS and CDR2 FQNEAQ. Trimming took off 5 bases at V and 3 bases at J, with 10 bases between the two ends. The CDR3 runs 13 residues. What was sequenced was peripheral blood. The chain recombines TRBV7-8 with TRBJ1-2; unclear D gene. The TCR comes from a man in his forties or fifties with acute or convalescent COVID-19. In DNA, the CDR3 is TGTGCCAGCAGCCCTCAGGAACACTATGGCTACACCTTC. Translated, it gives CASSPQEHYGYTF.